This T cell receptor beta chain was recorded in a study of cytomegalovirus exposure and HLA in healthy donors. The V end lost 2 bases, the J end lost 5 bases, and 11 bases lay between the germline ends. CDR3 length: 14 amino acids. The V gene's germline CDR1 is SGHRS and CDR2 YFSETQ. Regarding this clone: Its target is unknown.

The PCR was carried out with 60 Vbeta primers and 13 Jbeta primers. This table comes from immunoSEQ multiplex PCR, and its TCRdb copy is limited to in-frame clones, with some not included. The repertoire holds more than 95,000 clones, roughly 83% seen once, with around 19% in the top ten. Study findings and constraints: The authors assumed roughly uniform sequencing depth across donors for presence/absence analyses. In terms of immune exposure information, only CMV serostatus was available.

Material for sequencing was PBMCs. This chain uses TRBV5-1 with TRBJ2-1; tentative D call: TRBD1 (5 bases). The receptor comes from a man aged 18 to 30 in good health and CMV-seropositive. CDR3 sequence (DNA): TGCGCCAGCAGCTTAGGGGCAGGGAACAATGAGCAGTTCTTC. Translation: CASSLGAGNNEQFF.